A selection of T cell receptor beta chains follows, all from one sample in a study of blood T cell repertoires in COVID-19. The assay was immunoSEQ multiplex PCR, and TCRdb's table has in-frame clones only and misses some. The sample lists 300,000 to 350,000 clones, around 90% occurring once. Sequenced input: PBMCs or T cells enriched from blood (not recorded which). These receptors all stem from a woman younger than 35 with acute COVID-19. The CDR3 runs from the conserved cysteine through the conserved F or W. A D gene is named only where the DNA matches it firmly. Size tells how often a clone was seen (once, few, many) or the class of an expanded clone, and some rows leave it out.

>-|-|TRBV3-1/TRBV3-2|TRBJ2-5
TGTGCCAGCAGCCAAGCCGGGGAGACCCAGTACTTC
CASSQAGETQYF
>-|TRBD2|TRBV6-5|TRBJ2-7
TGTGCCAGCAGTGACTCGCGGGAGCCCTACGAGCAGTACTTC
CASSDSREPYEQYF
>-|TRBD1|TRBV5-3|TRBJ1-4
TGTGCCAGAAGCGGGACAGCTAAGAATGAAAAACTGTTTTTT
CARSGTAKNEKLFF
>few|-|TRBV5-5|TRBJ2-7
TGTGCCAGCAGCCCCCGGACAACGGCCCACGAGCAGTACTTC
CASSPRTTAHEQYF
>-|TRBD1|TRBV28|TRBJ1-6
TGTGCCAGCAACGGACAGGGCCCTGTTTCACCCCTCCACTTT
CASNGQGPVSPLHF
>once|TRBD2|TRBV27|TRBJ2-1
TGTGCCAGCAGTTTACGGGGACTAGACCACTCTCGCAATGAGCAGTTCTTC
CASSLRGLDHSRNEQFF
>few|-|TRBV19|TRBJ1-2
TGTGCCAGTAGTATAGATGGTGTCTCGGGGGGTAACTATGGCTACACCTTC
CASSIDGVSGGNYGYTF
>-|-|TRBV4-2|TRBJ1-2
TGTGCCAGCAGCCAAGATTACCGGGGTGGGGATGGCTACACCTTC
CASSQDYRGGDGYTF
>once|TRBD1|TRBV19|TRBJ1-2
TGTGCCAGTAGTTGGACAGGGGGTAACTATGGCTACACCTTC
CASSWTGGNYGYTF
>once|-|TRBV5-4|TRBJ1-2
TGTGCCAGCAGCCTCGACACCGGCGGCTACACCTTC
CASSLDTGGYTF
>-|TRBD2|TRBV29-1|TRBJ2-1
TGCAGCGTTGAAGGACTAGCGGGAGTCCATGAGCAGTTCTTC
CSVEGLAGVHEQFF
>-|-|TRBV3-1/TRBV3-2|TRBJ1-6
TGTGCCAGCAGCCAAGAGGGGGGTAATTCACCCCTCCACTTT
CASSQEGGNSPLHF
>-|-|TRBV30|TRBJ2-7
TGTGCCTGGAGTTCGCGGTCCTACGAGCAGTACTTC
CAWSSRSYEQYF
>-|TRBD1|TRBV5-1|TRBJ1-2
TGCGCCAGCAGCCCAGGACAGGGGTCGGGCTATGGCTACACCTTC
CASSPGQGSGYGYTF
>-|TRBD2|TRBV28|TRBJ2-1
TGTGCCAGCAGTTACATGACTAGCTTCTCCTACAATGAGCAGTTCTTC
CASSYMTSFSYNEQFF
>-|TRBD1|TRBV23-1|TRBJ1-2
TGCGCCAGCAGTCATGGGTACCCGGGACAGGGCGACGACTATGGCTACACCTTC
CASSHGYPGQGDDYGYTF
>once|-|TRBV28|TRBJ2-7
TGTGCCAGCGGTACAGGGCAGGCCTACGAGCAGTACTTC
CASGTGQAYEQYF
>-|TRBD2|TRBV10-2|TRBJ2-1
TGCGCCAGCAGTGACCCTGGACTAGCTCGGAATGAGCAGTTCTTC
CASSDPGLARNEQFF
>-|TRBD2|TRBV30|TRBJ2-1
TGTGCCTGGGTTAGCGGGAGCTCCTACAATGAGCAGTTCTTC
CAWVSGSSYNEQFF
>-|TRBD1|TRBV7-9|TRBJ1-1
TGTGCCAGCAGCCTGACAGGGTCTGAAGCTTTCTTT
CASSLTGSEAFF
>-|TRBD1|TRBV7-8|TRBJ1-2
TGTGCCAGCAGCATTTCCAGGGGGCGCAACTATGGCTACACCTTC
CASSISRGRNYGYTF
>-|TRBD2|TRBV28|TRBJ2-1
TGTGCCAGCAGTTTAGGTCAGCGGACTAGCGGGAGCACCTACAATGAGCAGTTCTTC
CASSLGQRTSGSTYNEQFF
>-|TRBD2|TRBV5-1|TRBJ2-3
TGCGCCAGCAGCCCCCCGGGACTAGCGGCCGTGACAGATACGCAGTATTTT
CASSPPGLAAVTDTQYF
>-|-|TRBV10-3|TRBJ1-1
TGTGCCATCAGTGATTACAGGGAGAACACTGAAGCTTTCTTT
CAISDYRENTEAFF
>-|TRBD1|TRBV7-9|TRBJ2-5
TGTGCCAGCAGCTCAATTGGGCAGGGGGCGCGAGAGACCCAGTACTTC
CASSSIGQGARETQYF
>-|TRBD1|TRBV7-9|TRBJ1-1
TGTGCCAGCAGCACCCGACAGGGGGCGAACACTGAAGCTTTCTTT
CASSTRQGANTEAFF
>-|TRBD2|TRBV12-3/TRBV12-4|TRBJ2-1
TGTGCCAGCAGTGGCCGGGGGGAGGGTGAGCAGTTCTTC
CASSGRGEGEQFF
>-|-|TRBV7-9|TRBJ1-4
TGTGCCAGCAGCTTAGCCGGGGGGTTGAATGAAAAACTGTTTTTT
CASSLAGGLNEKLFF
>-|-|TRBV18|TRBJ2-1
TGTGCCAGCTCCCCCGGGTCGGGGATCTCCTACAATGAGCAGTTCTTC
CASSPGSGISYNEQFF
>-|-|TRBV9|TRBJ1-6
TGTGCCAGCAGCCCATTTTGGGCAGCCGATAATTCACCCCTCCACTTT
CASSPFWAADNSPLHF
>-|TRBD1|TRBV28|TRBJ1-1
TGTGCCATCAGGACAGGGAACACTGAAGCTTTCTTT
CAIRTGNTEAFF
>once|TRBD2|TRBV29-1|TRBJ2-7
TGCAGCGTTGAAGGGACTAGCGCCTACGAGCAGTACTTC
CSVEGTSAYEQYF
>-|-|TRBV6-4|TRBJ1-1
TGTGCCAGCAGTGCATTCCTGAACACTGAAGCTTTCTTT
CASSAFLNTEAFF
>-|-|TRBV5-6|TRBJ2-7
TGTGCCAGCAGCTTGGGGCCTGGAGTAAACTACGAGCAGTACTTC
CASSLGPGVNYEQYF
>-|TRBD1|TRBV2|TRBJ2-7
TGTGCCAGCAGGAGACAGGGGAACATCTACGAGCAGTACTTC
CASRRQGNIYEQYF
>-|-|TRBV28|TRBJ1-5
TGTGCCAGCAGTATAACAGGAAGGTTCCAGCCCCAGCATTTT
CASSITGRFQPQHF
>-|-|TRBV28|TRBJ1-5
TGTGCCAGCAGTTTAGGACAAGGCGGCAATCAGCCCCAGCATTTT
CASSLGQGGNQPQHF
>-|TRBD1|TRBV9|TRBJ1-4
TGTGCCAGCAGCGTAGTGGGACAGGGAGGTGAAAAACTGTTTTTT
CASSVVGQGGEKLFF
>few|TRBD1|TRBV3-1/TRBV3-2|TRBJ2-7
TGTGCCAGCAGCGGGGACAGCTCCTACGAGCAGTACTTC
CASSGDSSYEQYF
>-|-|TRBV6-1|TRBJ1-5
TGTGCCAGCAGTGAAACCCTCGGCGGGAATAGCAATCAGCCCCAGCATTTT
CASSETLGGNSNQPQHF
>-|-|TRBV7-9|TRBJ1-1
TGTGCCAGCAGAGAGGGCGGGGGGACTGAAGCTTTCTTT
CASREGGGTEAFF
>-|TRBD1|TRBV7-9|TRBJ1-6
TGTGCCAGCAGCGGAACCGGGACAGGGGGGAATTCACCCCTCCACTTT
CASSGTGTGGNSPLHF
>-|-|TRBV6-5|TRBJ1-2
TGTGCCAGCAGTTACGGCAGGGTTTATGGCTACACCTTC
CASSYGRVYGYTF
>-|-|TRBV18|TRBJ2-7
TGTGCCAGCTCACCGGGGGCGCGCCGGGACGAGCAGTACTTC
CASSPGARRDEQYF
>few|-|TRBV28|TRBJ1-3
TGTGCCAGCAGTTCAACAGGGAGTGGTGGAAACACCATATATTTT
CASSSTGSGGNTIYF